This T cell receptor (beta chain) was documented in a study of breast tumors, draining lymph nodes, adjacent tissues. Study results and limitations: Tumor TCR diversity was below lymph nodes but above nontumor tissue. Tumor and nontumor repertoires were significantly more similar in luminal-like than in basal-like breast cancer. Tumor T cell lymph node origin was a supported hypothesis, not proven.

This clonotype was counted between two and nine times. Its matching antigen is unknown. The lymph nodes were axillary draining lymph nodes from breast cancer patients. Via MiXCR, TCRdb re-called the multiplex PCR reads, giving one row per CDR3 protein. The sample yields over 250,000 distinct CDR3 sequences, 30% seen once. V shed 0 bases and J shed 6 bases, with 11 bases lying between them. CDR1 and CDR2 (germline): GTSNPN, SVGIG (reference sequence). CDR3 length equals 14 residues. Sequenced input: axillary lymph node tissue. The clonotype comes from a female donor with breast cancer. Some clones in this sample may be carry-over from other donors' samples. The V and J genes are TRBV30 and TRBJ2-2, with D possibly TRBD2 on 6 matching bases. The CDR3 coding sequence is TGTGCCTGGAGTGTCGAGGGGAGGTCCGGGGAGCTGTTTTTT. Its protein is CAWSVEGRSGELFF. Full variable domain (remainder filled in from reference TRBV30 and TRBJ2-2): SQTIHQWPATLVQPVGSPLSLECTVEGTSNPNLYWYRQAAGRGLQLLFYSVGIGQISSEVPQNLSASRPQDRQFILSSKKLLLSDSGFYLCAWSVEGRSGELFFGEGSRLTVL.